A selection of T cell receptor beta chains follows, all from one sample in a study of T cell responses to AZD1222 COVID-19 vaccine. The assay was immunoSEQ multiplex PCR, and TCRdb's table has in-frame clones only and misses some. This sample has 190,000 or so clones, with 91% found just once. The material sequenced was peripheral blood, taken 28 days after the second AZD1222 dose. Receptors originate from an adult who received the AZD1222 COVID-19 vaccine. CDR3s include the opening cysteine and the closing phenylalanine or tryptophan. A D gene is named only where the DNA matches it firmly. Size is stated for part of the rows, as once, few or many counts, or as a class when the clone is expanded.

V gene	D gene	J gene	clone size	CDR3 DNA	CDR3 protein
TRBV9	-	TRBJ1-6	-	TGTGCCAGCAGCGTAGCTACGACGGAGTATTCACCCCTCCACTTT	CASSVATTEYSPLHF
TRBV11-3	-	TRBJ2-5	once	TGTGCCAGCAGCTTAGATTCGGGAATTGGGACCCAGTACTTC	CASSLDSGIGTQYF
TRBV2	TRBD1	TRBJ2-1	-	TGTGCCAGCAGCGGTCAGGGGGCTGAGCAGTTCTTC	CASSGQGAEQFF
TRBV25-1	-	TRBJ1-1	-	TGTGCCAGCAGTGAATCTGGGGGCCGGCCTGAAGCTTTCTTT	CASSESGGRPEAFF
TRBV24-1	-	TRBJ2-5	-	TGTGCCACCAGTGATCTCCTCTCGACCCAGTACTTC	CATSDLLSTQYF
TRBV11-2	-	TRBJ1-2	-	TGTGCCAGCAGCCTCACGGGTTCGTCGGCACTGTATGGCTACACCTTC	CASSLTGSSALYGYTF
TRBV30	TRBD1	TRBJ1-4	few	TGTGCCTGGAGTCAGGGACAGGGGAATGAAAAACTGTTTTTT	CAWSQGQGNEKLFF
TRBV28	-	TRBJ1-5	few	TGTGCCACCTCTCCCGCTGGGCGATACAATCAGCCCCAGCATTTT	CATSPAGRYNQPQHF
TRBV3-1/TRBV3-2	-	TRBJ2-2	-	TGTGCCAGCAGCCAAATAACAGGCGGGGAGCTGTTTTTT	CASSQITGGELFF
TRBV4-1	TRBD1	TRBJ2-7	-	TGCGCCAGCAGCCAAGAACCTCGGGACAGTTACGAGCAGTACTTC	CASSQEPRDSYEQYF
TRBV5-4	TRBD1	TRBJ2-4	-	TGTGCCAGCAGCCCCCCGTGGACAGGCATTCACAAAAACATTCAGTACTTC	CASSPPWTGIHKNIQYF
TRBV5-4	TRBD1	TRBJ1-4	-	TGTGCCAGCAGCTTGGGGGGCAGGGGGCGGGCTAATGAAAAACTGTTTTTT	CASSLGGRGRANEKLFF
TRBV10-2	-	TRBJ2-1	once	TGCGCCAGCAGTGACATACGGGGGTGGTACTACAATGAGCAGTTCTTC	CASSDIRGWYYNEQFF
TRBV9	-	TRBJ2-2	-	TGTGCCAGCAGCCCAGGGGGGCAGACGAACACCGGGGAGCTGTTTTTT	CASSPGGQTNTGELFF
TRBV25-1	-	TRBJ1-1	-	TGTGCCAGCCGCCTCGGGAACACTGAAGCTTTCTTT	CASRLGNTEAFF
TRBV3-1/TRBV3-2	-	TRBJ1-5	-	TGTGCCAGCAGCCCCACATGGCGCAATCAGCCCCAGCATTTT	CASSPTWRNQPQHF
TRBV10-1	-	TRBJ2-7	-	TGCGCCAGCAGTGACTCAGCCTACGAGCAGTACTTC	CASSDSAYEQYF
TRBV25-1	-	TRBJ2-3	-	TGTGCCAGCAGTGAAGGGTCTTACGGCACAGATACGCAGTATTTT	CASSEGSYGTDTQYF
TRBV5-1	-	TRBJ1-1	-	TGCGCCAGCAGCTTAAGTGGGGGGAACACTGAAGCTTTCTTT	CASSLSGGNTEAFF
TRBV5-1	-	TRBJ2-1	-	TGCGCCAGCAACAGGGAGGGGAGCTACAATGAGCAGTTCTTC	CASNREGSYNEQFF
TRBV30	-	TRBJ1-4	-	TGTGCCTGGAAGGGGGATAGTCCCGCTGAAAAACTGTTTTTT	CAWKGDSPAEKLFF
TRBV7-9	-	TRBJ1-5	-	TGTGCCAGCAGCTTAGACAGGGCCGGGGATCAGCCCCAGCATTTT	CASSLDRAGDQPQHF
TRBV30	-	TRBJ1-4	-	TGTGCCTGGAGTAGGGAAAAACTGTTTTTT	CAWSREKLFF
TRBV12-3/TRBV12-4	-	TRBJ2-3	-	TGTGCCAGCAGTCCTACAGAAGATACGCAGTATTTT	CASSPTEDTQYF
TRBV3-1/TRBV3-2	TRBD1	TRBJ2-7	-	TGTGCCAGCAGCCAAAGGGGGCACTACGAGCAGTACTTC	CASSQRGHYEQYF
TRBV11-2	-	TRBJ2-1	-	TGTGCCAGCAGCTTAGTTAGGGGCGCCCTCCGAGTGCAGTTCTTC	CASSLVRGALRVQFF
TRBV11-2	TRBD2	TRBJ2-7	-	TGTGCCAGCAGCCTCCGCGGGCTCGGAGCGGGAGATCGCTACGAGCAGTACTTC	CASSLRGLGAGDRYEQYF
TRBV5-1	-	TRBJ2-7	-	TGCGCCAGCAGCTTGAGCGGGTTCGCCTCCTACGAGCAGTACTTC	CASSLSGFASYEQYF
TRBV3-1/TRBV3-2	TRBD1	TRBJ1-5	-	TGTGCCAGCAGTCTTACAGGGGATATCAGCCCCCAGCATTTT	CASSLTGDISPQHF
TRBV5-1	-	TRBJ1-6	-	TGCGCCAGCAGCTTGGTTGGGGACGGGGGATCACCCCTCCACTTT	CASSLVGDGGSPLHF
TRBV9	TRBD2	TRBJ2-2	-	TGTGCCAGCAGCCCCCGACTAGCGGCTACCGGGGAGCTGTTTTTT	CASSPRLAATGELFF
TRBV11-3	-	TRBJ1-6	-	TGTGCCAGCAGCTTAGATCGGAATTCACCCCTCCACTTT	CASSLDRNSPLHF